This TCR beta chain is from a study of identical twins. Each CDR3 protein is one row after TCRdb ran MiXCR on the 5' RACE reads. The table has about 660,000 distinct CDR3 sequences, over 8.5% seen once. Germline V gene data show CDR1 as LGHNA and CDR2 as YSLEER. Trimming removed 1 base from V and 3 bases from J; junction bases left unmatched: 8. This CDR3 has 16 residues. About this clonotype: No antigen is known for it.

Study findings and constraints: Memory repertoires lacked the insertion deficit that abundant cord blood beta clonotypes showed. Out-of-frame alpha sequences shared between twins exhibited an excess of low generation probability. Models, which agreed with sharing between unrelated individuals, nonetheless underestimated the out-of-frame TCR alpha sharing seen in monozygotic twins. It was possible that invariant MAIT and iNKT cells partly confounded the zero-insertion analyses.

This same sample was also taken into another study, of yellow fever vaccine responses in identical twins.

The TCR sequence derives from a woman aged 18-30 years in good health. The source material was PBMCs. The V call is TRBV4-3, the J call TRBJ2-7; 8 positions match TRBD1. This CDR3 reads CASSQGSDRGGYEQYF. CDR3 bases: TGCGCCAGCAGCCAAGGATCCGACAGGGGTGGCTACGAGCAGTACTTC.